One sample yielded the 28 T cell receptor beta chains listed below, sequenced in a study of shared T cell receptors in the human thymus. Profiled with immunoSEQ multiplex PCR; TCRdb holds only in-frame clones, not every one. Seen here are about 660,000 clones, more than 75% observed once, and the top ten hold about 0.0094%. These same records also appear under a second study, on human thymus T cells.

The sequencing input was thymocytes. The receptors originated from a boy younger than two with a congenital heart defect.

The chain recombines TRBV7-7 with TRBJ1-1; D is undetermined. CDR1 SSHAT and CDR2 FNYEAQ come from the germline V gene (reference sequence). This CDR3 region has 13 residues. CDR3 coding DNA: TGTGCTAGCGGAAACGGGGAGGGCACTGAAGCTTTCTTT. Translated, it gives CASGNGEGTEAFF.

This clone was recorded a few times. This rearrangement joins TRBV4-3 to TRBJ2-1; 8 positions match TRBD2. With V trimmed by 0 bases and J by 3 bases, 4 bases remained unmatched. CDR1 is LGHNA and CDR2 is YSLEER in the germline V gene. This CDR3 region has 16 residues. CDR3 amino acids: CASSQEALADYNEQFF. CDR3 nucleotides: TGCGCCAGCAGCCAAGAAGCACTAGCGGACTACAATGAGCAGTTCTTC.

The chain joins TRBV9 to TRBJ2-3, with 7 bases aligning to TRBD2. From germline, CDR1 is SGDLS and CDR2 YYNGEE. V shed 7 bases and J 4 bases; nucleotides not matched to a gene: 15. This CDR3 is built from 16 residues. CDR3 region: CASGAGWEGAPDTQYF. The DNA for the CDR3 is TGTGCCAGCGGTGCGGGGTGGGAGGGAGCCCCAGATACGCAGTATTTT.

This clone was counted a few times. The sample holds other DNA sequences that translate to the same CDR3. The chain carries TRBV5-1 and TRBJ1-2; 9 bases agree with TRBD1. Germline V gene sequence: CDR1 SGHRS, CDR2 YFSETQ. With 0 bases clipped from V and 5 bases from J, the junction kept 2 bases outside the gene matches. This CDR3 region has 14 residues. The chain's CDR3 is CASSLAGTGYGYTF. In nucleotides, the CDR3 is TGCGCCAGCAGCTTGGCCGGGACAGGGTATGGCTACACCTTC.

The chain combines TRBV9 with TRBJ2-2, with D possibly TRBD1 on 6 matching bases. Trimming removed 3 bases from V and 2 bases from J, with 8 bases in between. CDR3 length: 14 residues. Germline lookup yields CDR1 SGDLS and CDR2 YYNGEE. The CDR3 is CASSGGPNTGELFF. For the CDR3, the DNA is TGTGCCAGCAGCGGGGGGCCCAACACCGGGGAGCTGTTTTTT. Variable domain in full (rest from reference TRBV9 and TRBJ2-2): DSGVTQTPKHLITATGQRVTLRCSPRSGDLSVYWYQQSLDQGLQFLIQYYNGEERAKGNILERFSAQQFPDLHSELNLSSLELGDSALYFCASSGGPNTGELFFGEGSRLTVL.

The DNA for the CDR3 is TGCGCCAGCAGCTCCCGGGACAGAAAGAACACTGAAGCTTTCTTT. Translation gives CASSSRDRKNTEAFF. J is TRBJ1-1 and V is TRBV5-1; 7 bases align to TRBD1. This CDR3 spans 15 amino acids. V was clipped by 3 bases and J by 1 base; unmatched bases: 6. Germline CDR1 and CDR2: SGHRS and YFSETQ.

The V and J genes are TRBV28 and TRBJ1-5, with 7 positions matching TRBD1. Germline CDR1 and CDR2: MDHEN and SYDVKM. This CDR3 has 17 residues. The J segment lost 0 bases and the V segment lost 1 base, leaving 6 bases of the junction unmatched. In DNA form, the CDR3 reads TGTGCCAGCAGTTTATCCGGGACAGTATATAGCAATCAGCCCCAGCATTTT. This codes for CASSLSGTVYSNQPQHF.

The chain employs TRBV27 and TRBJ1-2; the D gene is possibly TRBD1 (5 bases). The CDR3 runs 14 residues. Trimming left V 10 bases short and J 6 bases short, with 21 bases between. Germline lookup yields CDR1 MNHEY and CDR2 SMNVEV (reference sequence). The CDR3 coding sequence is TGTGCCACGCGAGCTGGCGGGGGGATGAATGGCTACACCTTC. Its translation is CATRAGGGMNGYTF.

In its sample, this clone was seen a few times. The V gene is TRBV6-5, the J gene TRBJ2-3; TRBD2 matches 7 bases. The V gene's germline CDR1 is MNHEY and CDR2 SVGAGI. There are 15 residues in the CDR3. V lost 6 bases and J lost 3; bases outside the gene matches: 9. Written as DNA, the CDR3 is TGTGCCAGCAGCCTCCGGGACTATAGGACAGATACGCAGTATTTT. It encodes CASSLRDYRTDTQYF.

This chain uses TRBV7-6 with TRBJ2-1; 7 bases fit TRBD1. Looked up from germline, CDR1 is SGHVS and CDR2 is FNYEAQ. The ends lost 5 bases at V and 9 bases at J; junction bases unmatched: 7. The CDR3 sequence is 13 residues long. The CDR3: CASSPLQGSEQFF. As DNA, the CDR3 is TGTGCCAGCAGCCCCTTACAGGGGAGTGAGCAGTTCTTC.

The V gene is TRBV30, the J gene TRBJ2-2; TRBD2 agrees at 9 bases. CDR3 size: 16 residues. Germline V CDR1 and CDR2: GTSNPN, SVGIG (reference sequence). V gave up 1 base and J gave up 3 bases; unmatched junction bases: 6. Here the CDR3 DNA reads TGTGCCTGGAGTGAAGCGGGGGGCCCCCACACCGGGGAGCTGTTTTTT. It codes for CAWSEAGGPHTGELFF.

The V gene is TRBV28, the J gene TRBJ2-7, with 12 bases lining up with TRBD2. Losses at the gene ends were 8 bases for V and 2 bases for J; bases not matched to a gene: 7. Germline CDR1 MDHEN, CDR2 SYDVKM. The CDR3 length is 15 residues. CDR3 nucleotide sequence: TGTGCCAGCTCTAGCGGGGGGGCCTTGCCCTACGAGCAGTACTTC. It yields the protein CASSSGGALPYEQYF. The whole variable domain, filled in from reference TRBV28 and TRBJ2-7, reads DVKVTQSSRYLVKRTGEKVFLECVQDMDHENMFWYRQDPGLGLRLIYFSYDVKMKEKGDIPEGYSVSREKKERFSLILESASTNQTSMYLCASSSGGALPYEQYFGPGTRLTVT.

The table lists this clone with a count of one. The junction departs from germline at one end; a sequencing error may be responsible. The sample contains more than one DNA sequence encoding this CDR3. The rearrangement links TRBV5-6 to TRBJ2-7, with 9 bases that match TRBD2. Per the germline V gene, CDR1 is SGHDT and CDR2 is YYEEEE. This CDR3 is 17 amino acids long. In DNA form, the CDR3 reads TGTGCCAGCAGCTTGGAAGGTGAGAGCGGGGGGTTCCACGAGCAATACTTC. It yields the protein CASSLEGESGGFHEQYF.

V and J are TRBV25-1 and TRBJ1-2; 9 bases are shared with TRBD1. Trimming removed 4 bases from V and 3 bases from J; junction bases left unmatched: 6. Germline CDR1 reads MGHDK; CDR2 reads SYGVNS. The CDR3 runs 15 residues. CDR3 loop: CASSAIQGADYGYTF. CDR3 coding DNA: TGTGCCAGCAGTGCGATACAGGGGGCCGACTATGGCTACACCTTC.

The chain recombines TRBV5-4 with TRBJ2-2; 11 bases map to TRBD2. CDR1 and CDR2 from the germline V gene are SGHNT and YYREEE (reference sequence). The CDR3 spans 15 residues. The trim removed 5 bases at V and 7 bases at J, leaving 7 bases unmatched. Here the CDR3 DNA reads TGTGCCAGCAGAACTAGCGGGAGTGATGGCGGGGAGCTGTTTTTT. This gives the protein CASRTSGSDGGELFF.

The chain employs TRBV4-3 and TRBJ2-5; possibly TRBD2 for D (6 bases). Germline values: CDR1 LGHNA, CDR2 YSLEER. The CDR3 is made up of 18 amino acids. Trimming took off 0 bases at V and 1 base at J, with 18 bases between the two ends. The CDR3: CASSQEWCSSGAQETQYF. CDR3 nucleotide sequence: TGCGCCAGCAGCCAAGAGTGGTGTAGTAGCGGCGCCCAAGAGACCCAGTACTTC.

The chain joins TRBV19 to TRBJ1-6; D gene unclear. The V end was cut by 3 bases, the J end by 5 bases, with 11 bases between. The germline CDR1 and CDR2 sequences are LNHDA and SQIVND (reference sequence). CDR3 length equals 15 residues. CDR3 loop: CASSMRREHNSPLHF. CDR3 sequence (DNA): TGTGCCAGTAGTATGAGGAGGGAACATAATTCACCCCTCCACTTT.

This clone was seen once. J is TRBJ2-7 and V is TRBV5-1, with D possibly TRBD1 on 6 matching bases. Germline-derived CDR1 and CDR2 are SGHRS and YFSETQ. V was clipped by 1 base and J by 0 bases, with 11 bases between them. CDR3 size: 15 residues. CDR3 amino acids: CASSLHGDNSYEQYF. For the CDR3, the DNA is TGCGCCAGCAGCTTGCACGGGGACAACTCCTACGAGCAGTACTTC.

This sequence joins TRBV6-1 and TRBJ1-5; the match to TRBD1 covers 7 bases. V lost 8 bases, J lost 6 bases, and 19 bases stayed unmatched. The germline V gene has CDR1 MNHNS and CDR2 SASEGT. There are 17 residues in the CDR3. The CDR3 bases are TGTGCCAGCGGTGCGAGTAGACAGGGCATTATAGGTCAGCCCCAGCATTTT. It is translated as CASGASRQGIIGQPQHF.

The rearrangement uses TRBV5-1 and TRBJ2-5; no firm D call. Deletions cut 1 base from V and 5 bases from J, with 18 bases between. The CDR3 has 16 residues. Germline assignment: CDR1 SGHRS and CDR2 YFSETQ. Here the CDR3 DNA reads TGCGCCAGCAGCTTGTTGAGGTTACCGGGTGTGGAGACCCAGTACTTC. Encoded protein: CASSLLRLPGVETQYF.

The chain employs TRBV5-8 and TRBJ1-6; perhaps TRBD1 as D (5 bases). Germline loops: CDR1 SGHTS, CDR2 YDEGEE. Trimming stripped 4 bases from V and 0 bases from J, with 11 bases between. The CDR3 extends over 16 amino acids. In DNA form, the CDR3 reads TGTGCCAGCAGCCCGGGGGGGGGCTCCTATAATTCACCCCTCCACTTT. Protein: CASSPGGGSYNSPLHF. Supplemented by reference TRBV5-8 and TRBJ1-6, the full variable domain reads EAGVTQSPTHLIKTRGQQATLRCSPISGHTSVYWYQQALGLGLQFLLWYDEGEERNRGNFPPRFSGRQFPNYSSELNVNALELEDSALYLCASSPGGGSYNSPLHFGNGTRLTVT.

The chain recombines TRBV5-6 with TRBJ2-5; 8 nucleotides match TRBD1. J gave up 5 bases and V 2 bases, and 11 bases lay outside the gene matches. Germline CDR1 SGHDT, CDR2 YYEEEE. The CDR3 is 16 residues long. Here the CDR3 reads CASSLIPTGGGETQYF. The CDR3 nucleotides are TGTGCCAGCAGCTTAATCCCCACAGGGGGAGGCGAGACCCAGTACTTC.

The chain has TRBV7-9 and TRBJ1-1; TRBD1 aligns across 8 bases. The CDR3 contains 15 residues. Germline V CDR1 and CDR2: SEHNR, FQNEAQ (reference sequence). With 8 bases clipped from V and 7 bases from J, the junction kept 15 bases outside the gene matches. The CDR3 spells CASRTGGERDGEAFF. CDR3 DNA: TGTGCCAGCCGAACAGGGGGGGAGAGGGACGGTGAAGCTTTCTTT.

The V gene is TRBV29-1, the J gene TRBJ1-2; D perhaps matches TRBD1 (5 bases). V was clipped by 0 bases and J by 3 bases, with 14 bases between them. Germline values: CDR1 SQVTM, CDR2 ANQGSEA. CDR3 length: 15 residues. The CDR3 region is CSVEESQGGDYGYTF. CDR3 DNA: TGCAGCGTTGAAGAGTCCCAGGGAGGGGACTATGGCTACACCTTC.

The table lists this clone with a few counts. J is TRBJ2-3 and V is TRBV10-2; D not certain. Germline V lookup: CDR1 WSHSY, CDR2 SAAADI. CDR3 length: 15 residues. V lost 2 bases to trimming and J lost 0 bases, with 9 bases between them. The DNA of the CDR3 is TGCGCCAGCAGTGAGGAGGAGTCTAGCACAGATACGCAGTATTTT. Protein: CASSEEESSTDTQYF.

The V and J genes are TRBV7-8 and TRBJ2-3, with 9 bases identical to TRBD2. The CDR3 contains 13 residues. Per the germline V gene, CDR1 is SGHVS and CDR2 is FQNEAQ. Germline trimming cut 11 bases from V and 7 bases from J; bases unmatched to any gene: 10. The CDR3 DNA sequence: TGTGCCGAGGGGCGGGAGGGCTCGAATACGCAGTATTTT. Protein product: CAEGREGSNTQYF.

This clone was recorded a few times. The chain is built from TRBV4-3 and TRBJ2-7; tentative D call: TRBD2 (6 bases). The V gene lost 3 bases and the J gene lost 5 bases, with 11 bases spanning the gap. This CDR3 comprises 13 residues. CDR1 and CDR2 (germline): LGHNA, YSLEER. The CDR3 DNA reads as TGCGCCAGCAGCCAGGGACTTATCAACGAGCAGTACTTC. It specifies CASSQGLINEQYF.

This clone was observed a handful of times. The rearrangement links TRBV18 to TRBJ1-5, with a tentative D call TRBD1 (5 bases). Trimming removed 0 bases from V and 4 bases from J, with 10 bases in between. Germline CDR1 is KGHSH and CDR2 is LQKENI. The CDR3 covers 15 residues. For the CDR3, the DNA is TGTGCCAGCTCACCACCAGCAGGGCAAAATCAGCCCCAGCATTTT. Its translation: CASSPPAGQNQPQHF.